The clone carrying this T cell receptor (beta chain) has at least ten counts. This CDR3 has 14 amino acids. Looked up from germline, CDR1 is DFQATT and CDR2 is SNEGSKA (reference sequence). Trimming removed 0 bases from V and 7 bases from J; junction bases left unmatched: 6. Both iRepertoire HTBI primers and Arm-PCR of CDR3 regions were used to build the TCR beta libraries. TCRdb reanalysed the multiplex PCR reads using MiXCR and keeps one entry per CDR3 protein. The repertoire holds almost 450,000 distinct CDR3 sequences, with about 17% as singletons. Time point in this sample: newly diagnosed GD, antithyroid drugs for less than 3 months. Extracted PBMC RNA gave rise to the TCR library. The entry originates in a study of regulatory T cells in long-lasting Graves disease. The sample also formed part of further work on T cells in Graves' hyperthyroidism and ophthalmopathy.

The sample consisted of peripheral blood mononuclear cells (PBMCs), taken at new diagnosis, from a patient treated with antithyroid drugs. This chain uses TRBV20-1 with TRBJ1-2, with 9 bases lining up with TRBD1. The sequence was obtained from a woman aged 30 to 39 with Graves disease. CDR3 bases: TGCAGTGCTAGAGATCAACAGGGGGCGCTTGGCTACACCTTC. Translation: CSARDQQGALGYTF.